The source of this T cell receptor beta chain is a study of T cells after posttransplantation cyclophosphamide. Assay: immunoSEQ multiplex PCR; the TCRdb copy retains only in-frame clones and omits some. Among about 22,000 clones listed, about nine tenths were seen once. Regarding this clone: Antigen: not known.

CDR1 is MNHEY, CDR2 SMNVEV, per germline (reference sequence). The CDR3 loop spans 14 amino acids. Trimming left V 6 bases short and J 1 base short, with 12 bases between. Study findings and constraints: TRB overlap between skin or GI tissue T cells and blood was limited. Recipient CMV seropositivity and CMV reactivation strongly tracked TRB clonality.

Busulfan-fludarabine conditioning, marrow transplant, and cyclophosphamide on days +3 and +4 were administered. J is TRBJ2-5 and V is TRBV27; a weak D match, TRBD1 (6 bases). The source was PBMCs, collected after allogeneic stem cell transplant with posttransplant cyclophosphamide. This sequence originates from a female patient younger than 45 who received an allogeneic stem cell transplant from an unrelated donor, was CMV-positive, and had no GVHD. The graft donor may have given rise to some T cells. The CDR3: CASSLGHTQETQYF. CDR3 DNA: TGTGCCAGCAGCCTGGGACATACCCAAGAGACCCAGTACTTC.